This TCR beta chain comes out of a study of human T cells and chemical hapten exposure. The wider study: Readings were taken at 6 days from patch tests that had applied 0.01% DPC to the upper back.

The time point: pre-sensitization, week 0. The treatment was: therapeutic diphenylcyclopropenone sensitization with weekly scalp DPC. TCRdb recomputed calls from the RACE reads with MiXCR, one row per CDR3 protein. The sample holds about 380,000 distinct CDR3 sequences; around 5.5% are singletons and the top ten take roughly 2.6%. The sequence came from a woman in her forties or fifties with alopecia areata. Some clones in this sample may be carry-over from other donors' samples. The sample was whole blood, taken in connection with sensitization to the hapten diphenylcyclopropenone (DPC).

CDR3 residues: CAWSYGESGEETQYF. In nucleotides, the CDR3 is TGTGCCTGGAGTTACGGGGAGTCGGGGGAAGAGACCCAGTACTTC. V is TRBV30 and J is TRBJ2-5; the D gene is possibly TRBD2 (6 bases). Germline CDR1 and CDR2: GTSNPN and SVGIG (reference sequence). CDR3 length equals 15 residues. V gave up 2 bases and J gave up 3 bases, with 16 bases separating them.